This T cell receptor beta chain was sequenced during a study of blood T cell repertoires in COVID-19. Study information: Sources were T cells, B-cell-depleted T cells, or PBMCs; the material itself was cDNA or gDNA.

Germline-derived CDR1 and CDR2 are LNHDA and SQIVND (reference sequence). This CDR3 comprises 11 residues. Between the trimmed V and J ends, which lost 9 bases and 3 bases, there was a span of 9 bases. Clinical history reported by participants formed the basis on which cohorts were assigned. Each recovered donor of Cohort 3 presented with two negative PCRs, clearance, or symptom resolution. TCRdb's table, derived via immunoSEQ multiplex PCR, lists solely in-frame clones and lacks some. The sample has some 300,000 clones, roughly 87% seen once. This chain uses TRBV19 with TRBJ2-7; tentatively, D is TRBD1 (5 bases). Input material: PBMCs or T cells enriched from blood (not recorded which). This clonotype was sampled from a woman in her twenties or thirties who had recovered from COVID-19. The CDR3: CASSQGYEQYF. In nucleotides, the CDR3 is TGTGCCAGCTCCCAGGGCTACGAGCAGTACTTC. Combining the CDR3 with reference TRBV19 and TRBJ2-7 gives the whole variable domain DGGITQSPKYLFRKEGQNVTLSCEQNLNHDAMYWYRQDPGQGLRLIYYSQIVNDFQKGDIAEGYSVSREKKESFPLTVTSAQKNPTAFYLCASSQGYEQYFGPGTRLTVT.